This T cell receptor (beta chain) was captured in a study of blood T cell repertoires in COVID-19. Overall study context: Specimens from acute and convalescent COVID-19 originated in the United States, Italy and Spain. T cells, B-cell-depleted T cells, or PBMCs supplied cDNA or gDNA.

Regarding this clone: The junction departs from the called germline gene at one end, perhaps through a read error.

In the original analysis: Amplified reference gene primers provided the basis for estimating nucleated cell counts. Profiled with immunoSEQ multiplex PCR; TCRdb holds only in-frame clones, not every one. The V and J calls and clone size were taken over from that table, and D and trimming were inferred from the DNA. Seen here are about 260,000 clones, roughly 84% observed once, and the top ten hold 4% to 5%. The germline CDR1 and CDR2 sequences are MNHEY and SVGEGT. The CDR3 totals 12 residues. The receptor was isolated from a man aged 55-75 years with acute or convalescent COVID-19. The J gene is TRBJ1-1, the V gene TRBV6-2 or TRBV6-3, with a possible D match to TRBD1 (5 bases). The sample was peripheral blood. The CDR3 loop reads CASSYWQGSKTF. In DNA, the CDR3 is TGTGCCAGCAGTTACTGGCAGGGAAGCAAGACTTTT.